One sample yielded the 6 T cell receptor beta chains listed below, sequenced in a study of T cell changes during pregnancy in multiple sclerosis. Assay: immunoSEQ multiplex PCR; the TCRdb copy retains only in-frame clones and omits some. The sample comprises under 110,000 clones, 75% to 95% of which are singletons, and around 3.2% rests with the top ten. The sequences come from peripheral blood, collected in the second trimester of pregnancy. Every receptor here comes from a female donor with multiple sclerosis, enrolled in a pregnancy study.

V and J are TRBV19 and TRBJ1-1, with TRBD1 matching 9 bases. Trimming took 3 bases from V and 4 from J; bases not matched to a gene: 6. CDR3 size: 15 residues. Germline V gives CDR1 LNHDA, CDR2 SQIVND (reference sequence). Here the CDR3 DNA reads TGTGCCAGTAGTATTGAAGGGACAGGGTTCACTGAAGCTTTCTTT. Its translation is CASSIEGTGFTEAFF.

The genes are TRBV28 and TRBJ2-3, with 8 bases matching TRBD1. V lost 5 bases, J lost 2 bases, and 9 bases stayed unmatched. CDR1 is MDHEN, CDR2 SYDVKM, per germline. The CDR3 is 16 amino acids. The chain's CDR3 is CASSVPTGGYTDTQYF. CDR3 coding DNA: TGTGCCAGCAGTGTCCCCACAGGGGGTTACACAGATACGCAGTATTTT.

In DNA, the CDR3 is TGCGCCAGCAGCGGGGTCCCGGGACAGAGCTCCTACGAGCAGTACTTC. Its protein product is CASSGVPGQSSYEQYF. The V and J genes are TRBV5-1 and TRBJ2-7; 7 bases are shared with TRBD1. V was pared by 4 bases and J by 0 bases, with 10 bases of the junction left unmatched. The V gene's germline CDR1 is SGHRS and CDR2 YFSETQ. The CDR3 is 16 residues long. The whole variable domain, remainder taken from reference TRBV5-1 and TRBJ2-7, is KAGVTQTPRYLIKTRGQQVTLSCSPISGHRSVSWYQQTPGQGLQFLFEYFSETQRNKGNFPGRFSGRQFSNSRSEMNVSTLELGDSALYLCASSGVPGQSSYEQYFGPGTRLTVT.

The J gene is TRBJ2-7, the V gene TRBV7-3; D not resolved. The CDR3 extends over 13 amino acids. Trimming pared 7 bases from V and 6 bases from J, leaving 16 bases between. In germline, CDR1 is SGHTA, CDR2 FQGTGA. The DNA for the CDR3 is TGTGCCAGCATCTACAAGCGTGACCGCGAGCAGTACTTC. Its protein product is CASIYKRDREQYF.

The V call is TRBV6-5, the J call TRBJ1-3; D is uncertain. The CDR3 runs to 14 residues. The germline gives CDR1 MNHEY, CDR2 SVGAGI. The ends were cut back, 6 bases at V and 1 base at J, with 10 bases in the middle. CDR3 sequence (DNA): TGTGCCAGCAGCCTAGACGAATCTGGAAACACCATATATTTT. Encoded protein: CASSLDESGNTIYF.

This chain connects TRBV28 to TRBJ2-2; 8 bases fit TRBD1. CDR3 length equals 14 residues. In germline, CDR1 is MDHEN, CDR2 SYDVKM. The V and J ends lost 8 bases and 5 bases, in that order; junction bases with no gene match: 7. CDR3 protein: CASSRTGRTGELFF. The CDR3 bases are TGTGCCAGCTCAAGGACAGGGCGGACCGGGGAGCTGTTTTTT.